This entry lists 14 T cell receptor beta chains sequenced from one sample in a study of blood T cell repertoires in COVID-19. Sequencing was performed with immunoSEQ multiplex PCR; in TCRdb, only in-frame clones are kept and a portion is missing. The repertoire holds more than 95,000 clones, with about 90% as singletons. The source material was peripheral blood. These receptors came from a man in his 70s who had recovered from COVID-19.

The CDR3: CASSQGQGPQPQHF. The DNA of the CDR3 is TGTGCCAGCAGCCAAGGTCAGGGCCCCCAGCCCCAGCATTTT. The chain employs TRBV3-1 (or the pseudogene TRBV3-2) and TRBJ1-5; maybe TRBD1 (5 bases). CDR3 length equals 14 residues. The V and J ends lost 1 base and 7 bases respectively, with 11 bases between them. The germline CDR1 and CDR2 sequences are LGHDT and YNNKEL (reference sequence).

The CDR3 DNA is TGTGCCAGCTCACCAGGGGGGTCGAACTATGGCTACACCTTC. This sequence encodes CASSPGGSNYGYTF. The chain is built from TRBV18 and TRBJ1-2; D might be TRBD1 (5 bases). The CDR3 sequence is 14 residues long. Germline-derived CDR1 and CDR2 are KGHSH and LQKENI. V lost 2 bases and J lost 2, with 9 bases in between.

V gene TRBV18 combines with J gene TRBJ1-3, with TRBD1 matching over 7 bases. The V segment lost 1 base and the J segment 4 bases; nucleotides outside the gene matches: 10. The length of the CDR3 is 17 residues. Germline CDR1 KGHSH, CDR2 LQKENI. The CDR3 protein is CASSPLAAGGSGNTIYF. In DNA, the CDR3 is TGTGCCAGCTCACCACTCGCCGCAGGGGGTTCAGGAAACACCATATATTTT.

This clone was detected once. V gene TRBV19 combines with J gene TRBJ1-1, with 7 bases aligning to TRBD1. Per germline, CDR1 LNHDA and CDR2 SQIVND (reference sequence). V trimming: 8 bases; J trimming: 2 bases; junction bases outside the gene matches: 5. The CDR3 spans 13 residues. The CDR3 sequence: CASADRVNTEAFF. The CDR3 nucleotides read TGTGCCAGTGCCGACAGGGTAAACACTGAAGCTTTCTTT.

This clone was counted a few times. This chain connects TRBV18 to TRBJ2-3; D possibly corresponds to TRBD2 (6 bases). The germline V and J ends were trimmed by 6 bases and 6 bases, with 10 bases remaining between them. Germline CDR1 and CDR2: KGHSH and LQKENI. The CDR3 is 12 residues long. The CDR3 loop reads CASSLAGDTQYF. The CDR3 DNA reads TGTGCCAGCTCCCTGGCGGGGGATACGCAGTATTTT.

This clone came up once. The chain couples TRBV30 to TRBJ1-1, with 8 bases identical to TRBD1. The CDR3 is made up of 19 amino acids. After removal of 4 bases from V and 1 base from J, the junction contained 20 bases not matched to a gene. Germline V gene data show CDR1 as GTSNPN and CDR2 as SVGIG (reference sequence). CDR3 DNA: TGTGCCTGGATTCCACCGCCGGGACAGGCCGGCAATAGGAACACTGAAGCTTTCTTT. This gives the protein CAWIPPPGQAGNRNTEAFF.

The chain uses TRBV5-6 and TRBJ1-1; 8 bases align to TRBD1. Trimming at V came to 5 bases and at J to 5 bases, leaving 5 bases not matched to a gene. The germline V gene encodes CDR1 SGHDT and CDR2 YYEEEE. This CDR3 comprises 13 residues. For the CDR3, the DNA is TGTGCCAGCAGGAACAGGGGGAGGACTGAAGCTTTCTTT. It is translated as CASRNRGRTEAFF.

The V call is TRBV2, the J call TRBJ1-2, with 10 positions matching TRBD1. J lost 9 bases, V lost 5 bases, and 6 bases had no gene match. This CDR3 has 13 residues. Per the germline V gene, CDR1 is SNHLY and CDR2 is FYNNEI. Here the CDR3 reads CASSSETGGSYTF. The DNA for the CDR3 is TGTGCCAGCAGTTCGGAGACAGGGGGCAGCTACACCTTC.

The V gene is TRBV1, the J gene TRBJ2-1; TRBD2, the table's D call, was not compared with the DNA. TRBV1 is described as a pseudogene. This CDR3 spans 16 amino acids. The CDR3 DNA follows: TGCACCAGCAGCCAAGATGAGGTAGCGGGGGGGGATGAGCAGTTCTTC. It specifies CTSSQDEVAGGDEQFF.

This clone appeared a few times. The rearrangement uses TRBV28 and TRBJ1-2, with 9 positions matching TRBD1. Per germline, CDR1 MDHEN and CDR2 SYDVKM. This CDR3 is built from 20 residues. V shed 8 bases, J shed 8 bases, and the junction held 30 bases outside the gene matches. The CDR3 nucleotides read TGTGCCAGCGGCTATTCCATCTTAAAACAGGGGGCGCGGTGGAAGAGGGGCTACACCTTC. This translates into CASGYSILKQGARWKRGYTF.

The chain has TRBV19 and TRBJ1-2; D unclear. This CDR3 spans 12 amino acids. The germline gives CDR1 LNHDA, CDR2 SQIVND (reference sequence). V lost 5 bases to trimming and J lost 5 bases, with 9 bases between them. The CDR3 here is CASSPSFYGYTF. The CDR3 nucleotides read TGTGCCAGTAGTCCCTCCTTTTATGGCTACACCTTC.

V usage is TRBV20-1 and J usage is TRBJ2-7; D call uncertain. The CDR3 spans 11 residues. The V end was cut by 6 bases, the J end by 3 bases, with 9 bases between. Germline CDR1 reads DFQATT; CDR2 reads SNEGSKA (reference sequence). The CDR3 DNA reads as TGCAGTGCCAGCGCGCTCTACGAGCAGTACTTC. Translated: CSASALYEQYF.

The chain has TRBV2 and TRBJ2-7, with 10 positions matching TRBD1. V lost 3 bases and J lost 4; bases outside the gene matches: 3. The V gene's germline CDR1 is SNHLY and CDR2 FYNNEI. CDR3 length equals 14 residues. DNA of the CDR3: TGTGCCAGCAGTGATCAGGGACAGGGGTACGAGCAGTACTTC. It encodes CASSDQGQGYEQYF.

The chain is built from TRBV5-1 and TRBJ1-3; D uncertain. The CDR3 spans 14 residues. Germline values: CDR1 SGHRS, CDR2 YFSETQ. V dropped 3 bases and J dropped 0 bases, with 7 bases sitting between them. In DNA form, the CDR3 reads TGCGCCAGCAGCTCGACAACCTCTGGAAACACCATATATTTT. This encodes CASSSTTSGNTIYF.